This is a list of T cell receptor beta chains from one sample in a study of cytomegalovirus exposure and HLA in healthy donors. The table came from immunoSEQ multiplex PCR; TCRdb's copy has only in-frame clones and leaves some out. The table shows tens of thousands of clones, with roughly 82% occurring only once. Sequenced input: PBMCs. The receptors were gathered from a man between 18 and 35 years old in good health and CMV-seronegative. The CDR3 runs from the conserved cysteine through the conserved F or W. Each record gives: CDR3 DNA, CDR3 protein, D gene, clone size, V gene, J gene. D genes are given only for firm matches. Clone size, where shown, is once, few, many, or a class for clones that have expanded.

DNA: TGTGCCAGCAGTTTAATAGCGGGGACGAACACCGGGGAGCTGTTTTTT
CDR3: CASSLIAGTNTGELFF
D: TRBD2
size: -
V: TRBV7-3
J: TRBJ2-2

DNA: TGTGCCAGCAGTTACTCCTTAGCGACCCTCTACGAGCAGTACTTC
CDR3: CASSYSLATLYEQYF
D: -
size: -
V: TRBV6-6
J: TRBJ2-7

DNA: TGTGCCAGCAGTTACTCGGGGCAGGGGGAGTTCTTC
CDR3: CASSYSGQGEFF
D: TRBD1
size: -
V: TRBV6-5
J: TRBJ2-1

DNA: TGTGCCAGCAGCACGACTAGCGGGGGCTATAAAGATACGCAGTATTTT
CDR3: CASSTTSGGYKDTQYF
D: TRBD2
size: -
V: TRBV5-6
J: TRBJ2-3

DNA: TGCGCCAGCAGCCAAGAAGGTAGCGGGAGGGCTAATGAGCAGTTCTTC
CDR3: CASSQEGSGRANEQFF
D: TRBD2
size: once
V: TRBV4-1
J: TRBJ2-1

DNA: TGTGCCAGCAGCACGCCCCAGCTAGGACTAGCGGGAGAAGAGACCCAGTACTTC
CDR3: CASSTPQLGLAGEETQYF
D: TRBD2
size: -
V: TRBV7-2
J: TRBJ2-5

DNA: TGTGCCAGCAGCTTCTTCATATCGTCGGAGGGGCAAGGTGGCTACACCTTC
CDR3: CASSFFISSEGQGGYTF
D: -
size: -
V: TRBV7-9
J: TRBJ1-2

DNA: TGCGCCAGCAGTCAATCGTTCCTCCTCCCTTTTGGACACCAACCCCGGATCTATGGCTACACCTTC
CDR3: CASSQSFLLPFGHQPRIYGYTF
D: -
size: -
V: TRBV23-1
J: TRBJ1-2

DNA: TGCGCCAGCACCCAGGGAGGCGGCAATGAAAAACTGTTTTTT
CDR3: CASTQGGGNEKLFF
D: -
size: -
V: TRBV5-1
J: TRBJ1-4

DNA: TGTGCCAGCAGTCGCCGGGTTGAGCAGTTCTTC
CDR3: CASSRRVEQFF
D: -
size: -
V: TRBV6-5
J: TRBJ2-1

DNA: TGTGCCAGCAACCCGACAGGGAGGTCCTCCTACGAGCAGTACTTC
CDR3: CASNPTGRSSYEQYF
D: -
size: once
V: TRBV28
J: TRBJ2-7

DNA: TGTGCCAGCCCGTCGGACAGTCCCTACGAGCAGTACTTC
CDR3: CASPSDSPYEQYF
D: -
size: -
V: TRBV9
J: TRBJ2-7

DNA: TGTGCCAGCAGTTACGGCAGGGCGTACACAGATACGCAGTATTTT
CDR3: CASSYGRAYTDTQYF
D: -
size: -
V: TRBV6-6
J: TRBJ2-3

DNA: TGTGCCAGCAGCCAAGCGGGGATAGGGAGGAACAATGAGCAGTTCTTC
CDR3: CASSQAGIGRNNEQFF
D: TRBD2
size: -
V: TRBV6-6
J: TRBJ2-1

DNA: TGTGCCAGCAGCCCGACCGACAGCTCCTACAATGAGCAGTTCTTC
CDR3: CASSPTDSSYNEQFF
D: -
size: -
V: TRBV7-3
J: TRBJ2-1

DNA: TGTGCCAGCAGCCAAGCCAGCGGGAGGTCGAACGGGGAGCTGTTTTTT
CDR3: CASSQASGRSNGELFF
D: TRBD2
size: once
V: TRBV4-2
J: TRBJ2-2

DNA: TGTGCCAGCAGCGGGAGTCGGCCCTACAATGAGCAGTTCTTC
CDR3: CASSGSRPYNEQFF
D: -
size: -
V: TRBV14
J: TRBJ2-1

DNA: TGTGCCAGCAGCGTAGTAGACGGCTCAGGACAGTCCTCCTACTATGGCTACACCTTC
CDR3: CASSVVDGSGQSSYYGYTF
D: -
size: -
V: TRBV9
J: TRBJ1-2

DNA: TGTGCCAGCAGTTGGATCGCAGCGAGCCAAGAGACCCAGTACTTC
CDR3: CASSWIAASQETQYF
D: -
size: -
V: TRBV6-6
J: TRBJ2-5

DNA: TGTGCCAGCAGTCGCGCCACCTACTCCTACGAGCAGTACTTC
CDR3: CASSRATYSYEQYF
D: -
size: -
V: TRBV9
J: TRBJ2-7

DNA: TGTGCCAGCAGCGTAGCCCCCACGACAGGGGCGAGCTCCTACGAGCAGTACTTC
CDR3: CASSVAPTTGASSYEQYF
D: TRBD1
size: -
V: TRBV9
J: TRBJ2-7

DNA: TGCGCCAGCAGCTTGGACCCAGGGGCACAAACCGGGGAGCTGTTTTTT
CDR3: CASSLDPGAQTGELFF
D: -
size: -
V: TRBV5-1
J: TRBJ2-2

DNA: TGCGCCAGCAGCCAAGCTACGTTGAGCACAGATACGCAGTATTTT
CDR3: CASSQATLSTDTQYF
D: -
size: -
V: TRBV5-4
J: TRBJ2-3

DNA: TGTGCCAGCAGCAGATATACAGGGCTCACTGAAGCTTTCTTT
CDR3: CASSRYTGLTEAFF
D: -
size: -
V: TRBV5-4
J: TRBJ1-1

DNA: TGTGCCAGCAGCTCCGGGACACCTTCTAACTATGGCTACACCTTC
CDR3: CASSSGTPSNYGYTF
D: -
size: -
V: TRBV7-9
J: TRBJ1-2

DNA: TGCGCCAGCAGCTTTGGAGCAACTAATGAAAAACTGTTTTTT
CDR3: CASSFGATNEKLFF
D: -
size: -
V: TRBV5-1
J: TRBJ1-4

DNA: TGTGCCTGGAGAAGAGCCTACGAGCAGTACTTC
CDR3: CAWRRAYEQYF
D: -
size: -
V: TRBV30
J: TRBJ2-7

DNA: TGTGCCAGCACCCCTGGCAGGGGGAATCAGCCCCAGCATTTT
CDR3: CASTPGRGNQPQHF
D: TRBD1
size: -
V: TRBV2
J: TRBJ1-5

DNA: TGTGCCAGCAGCACGTGGACAGGGGCATACGAGCAGTACTTC
CDR3: CASSTWTGAYEQYF
D: TRBD1
size: -
V: TRBV7-2
J: TRBJ2-7

DNA: TGTGCCAGCTCATCCGACAGTAACAATGAGCAGTTCTTC
CDR3: CASSSDSNNEQFF
D: -
size: -
V: TRBV18
J: TRBJ2-1

DNA: TGTGCCAGCAGTTTGACTCGGACAACGAGGCGAGAGACCCAGTACTTC
CDR3: CASSLTRTTRRETQYF
D: -
size: once
V: TRBV28
J: TRBJ2-5

DNA: TGTGCCAGCAGTTTACTAGACTCCTACAATGAGCAGTTCTTC
CDR3: CASSLLDSYNEQFF
D: -
size: -
V: TRBV28
J: TRBJ2-1

DNA: TGTGCCAGCAGCCTTATCAGCGGGAAAGAGACCCAGTACTTC
CDR3: CASSLISGKETQYF
D: TRBD2
size: -
V: TRBV13
J: TRBJ2-5

DNA: TGTGCCAGTAGTATCGCCGGGACTAGCGGATACGAGCAGTACTTC
CDR3: CASSIAGTSGYEQYF
D: TRBD2
size: once
V: TRBV19
J: TRBJ2-7

DNA: TGTGCCAGCAGCCAAGTTAACTCCGGAGACCCGGTAGGAGAGACCCAGTACTTC
CDR3: CASSQVNSGDPVGETQYF
D: -
size: -
V: TRBV7-9
J: TRBJ2-5

DNA: TGTGCCAGCAGCTTACTTACTAGTGATGAGCAGTTCTTC
CDR3: CASSLLTSDEQFF
D: -
size: once
V: TRBV7-3
J: TRBJ2-1

DNA: TGTGCCAGTAGTTTGACGACAAGTGCTGAAGCTTTCTTT
CDR3: CASSLTTSAEAFF
D: -
size: -
V: TRBV19
J: TRBJ1-1

DNA: TGTGCCAGTAGTGGAGTGGGACTAGCGGGAGCGAGCTCCTACGAGCAGTACTTC
CDR3: CASSGVGLAGASSYEQYF
D: TRBD2
size: -
V: TRBV19
J: TRBJ2-7

DNA: TGTGCCAGCAGTTACTCATCCGTGAACACTGAAGCTTTCTTT
CDR3: CASSYSSVNTEAFF
D: -
size: -
V: TRBV6-5
J: TRBJ1-1

DNA: TGTGCCTGGCGGAGCTATGGCTACACCTTC
CDR3: CAWRSYGYTF
D: -
size: -
V: TRBV30
J: TRBJ1-2

DNA: TGCAGCGTTGACACAGGGTGGACCGGGGAGCTGTTTTTT
CDR3: CSVDTGWTGELFF
D: -
size: -
V: TRBV29-1
J: TRBJ2-2

DNA: TGTGCCAGCAGCTTGGGGACAGCCCAAGAGACCCAGTACTTC
CDR3: CASSLGTAQETQYF
D: -
size: -
V: TRBV5-6
J: TRBJ2-5

DNA: TGCAGCGTTCTATCGGGGGTTTACGAGCAGTACTTC
CDR3: CSVLSGVYEQYF
D: -
size: -
V: TRBV29-1
J: TRBJ2-7

DNA: TGCAGCGTTGATTTGTCCGGGAGGGCCTCCATGGATACGCAGTATTTT
CDR3: CSVDLSGRASMDTQYF
D: TRBD2
size: -
V: TRBV29-1
J: TRBJ2-3

DNA: TGTGCCAGCAGTTTTAGAGGAGATACGCAGTATTTT
CDR3: CASSFRGDTQYF
D: -
size: -
V: TRBV28
J: TRBJ2-3

DNA: TGCGCCAGCAGCTCCGACAGGTTTCGTGGCGGTGAGCAGTTCTTC
CDR3: CASSSDRFRGGEQFF
D: -
size: -
V: TRBV4-1
J: TRBJ2-1

DNA: TGTGCCAGCAGCGTACCACCAGGACTAGCGGGAAGTAAGTTGTATTTT
CDR3: CASSVPPGLAGSKLYF
D: TRBD2
size: -
V: TRBV2
J: TRBJ2-3

DNA: TGTGCCAGCAGCTCGGGACAGGGGTTTAATGAAAAACTGTTTTTT
CDR3: CASSSGQGFNEKLFF
D: TRBD1
size: once
V: TRBV7-2
J: TRBJ1-4

DNA: TGTGCCAGTAGTATTGGAGGCACGGCCTACAATGAGCAGTTCTTC
CDR3: CASSIGGTAYNEQFF
D: -
size: once
V: TRBV19
J: TRBJ2-1

DNA: TGTGCCAGCAGTTCCCTCAGGGGGGCCGGGGAGCTGTTTTTT
CDR3: CASSSLRGAGELFF
D: -
size: -
V: TRBV6-6
J: TRBJ2-2

DNA: TGTGCCAGCTCACCAGGGGCTAGCGGTCAAGAGACCCAGTACTTC
CDR3: CASSPGASGQETQYF
D: TRBD2
size: few
V: TRBV18
J: TRBJ2-5

DNA: TGTGCCAGCAGTTTAGGACTAGCGGGGGATACCGCCCACTTC
CDR3: CASSLGLAGDTAHF
D: TRBD2
size: -
V: TRBV28
J: TRBJ2-5

DNA: TGTGCCAGCAGCTCGAACAGGGATCCTGGAAACACCATATATTTT
CDR3: CASSSNRDPGNTIYF
D: -
size: -
V: TRBV6-6
J: TRBJ1-3